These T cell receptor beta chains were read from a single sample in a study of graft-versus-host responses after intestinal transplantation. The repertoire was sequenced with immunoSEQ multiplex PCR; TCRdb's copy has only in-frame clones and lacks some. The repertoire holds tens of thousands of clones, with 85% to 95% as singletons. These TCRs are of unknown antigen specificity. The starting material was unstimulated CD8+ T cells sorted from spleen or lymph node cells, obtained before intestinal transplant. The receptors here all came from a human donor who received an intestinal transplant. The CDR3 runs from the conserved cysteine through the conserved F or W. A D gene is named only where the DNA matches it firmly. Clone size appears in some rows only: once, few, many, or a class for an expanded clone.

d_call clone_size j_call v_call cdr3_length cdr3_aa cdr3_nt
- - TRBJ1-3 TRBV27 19 CASSLLAPHGETLGNTIYF TGTGCCAGCAGTTTACTGGCCCCCCACGGGGAGACACTTGGAAACACCATATATTTT
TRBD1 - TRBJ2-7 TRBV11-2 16 CASSLVGGQGFYEQYF TGTGCCAGCAGCTTAGTGGGGGGACAGGGGTTTTACGAGCAGTACTTC
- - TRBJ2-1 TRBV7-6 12 CASSLANNEQFF TGTGCCAGCAGCTTAGCTAACAATGAGCAGTTCTTC
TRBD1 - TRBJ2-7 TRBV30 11 CAWGQGGIQYF TGTGCCTGGGGACAGGGGGGAATACAGTACTTC
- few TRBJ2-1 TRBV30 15 CAWSVEGGPYNEQFF TGTGCCTGGAGTGTAGAGGGGGGGCCCTACAATGAGCAGTTCTTC
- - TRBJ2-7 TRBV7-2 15 CASSLGTEVLYEQYF TGTGCCAGCAGCTTAGGTACAGAAGTTCTCTACGAGCAGTACTTC
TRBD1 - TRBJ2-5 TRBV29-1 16 CSVGGTDRGVQETQYF TGCAGCGTTGGGGGAACGGACAGGGGGGTGCAAGAGACCCAGTACTTC
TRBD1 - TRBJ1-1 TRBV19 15 CASSMGQRLNTEAFF TGTGCCAGTAGTATGGGACAGCGACTGAACACTGAAGCTTTCTTT
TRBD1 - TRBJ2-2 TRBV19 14 CASTLTGVPGELFF TGTGCCAGTACCCTAACAGGGGTTCCCGGGGAGCTGTTTTTT
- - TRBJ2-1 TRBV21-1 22 CASSKFLVSVVAGQGVPGEQFF TGTGCCAGCAGCAAGTTCTTAGTTTCGGTTGTGGCGGGACAGGGGGTCCCCGGTGAGCAGTTCTTC
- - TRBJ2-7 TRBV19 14 CASSPGLIVYEQYF TGTGCCAGTTCTCCGGGACTCATTGTTTACGAGCAGTACTTC
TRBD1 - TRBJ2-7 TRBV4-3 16 CASSQSRGTGTYEQYF TGCGCCAGCAGCCAATCGCGCGGGACAGGAACCTACGAGCAGTACTTC
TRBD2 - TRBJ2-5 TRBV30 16 CAWSELRLAGQETQYF TGTGCCTGGAGTGAGTTGAGACTAGCGGGACAAGAGACCCAGTACTTC
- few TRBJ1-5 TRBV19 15 CASSMAQGSWQPQHF TGTGCCAGTAGTATGGCCCAGGGGTCGTGGCAGCCCCAGCATTTT
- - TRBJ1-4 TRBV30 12 CACPGTNEKLFF TGTGCCTGCCCGGGTACTAATGAAAAACTGTTTTTT
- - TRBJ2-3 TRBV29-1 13 CSVISRDTDTQYF TGCAGCGTTATTTCACGGGACACAGATACGCAGTATTTT
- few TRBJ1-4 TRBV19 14 CASRTDRDNEKLFF TGTGCCAGTAGGACGGACAGAGATAATGAAAAACTGTTTTTT